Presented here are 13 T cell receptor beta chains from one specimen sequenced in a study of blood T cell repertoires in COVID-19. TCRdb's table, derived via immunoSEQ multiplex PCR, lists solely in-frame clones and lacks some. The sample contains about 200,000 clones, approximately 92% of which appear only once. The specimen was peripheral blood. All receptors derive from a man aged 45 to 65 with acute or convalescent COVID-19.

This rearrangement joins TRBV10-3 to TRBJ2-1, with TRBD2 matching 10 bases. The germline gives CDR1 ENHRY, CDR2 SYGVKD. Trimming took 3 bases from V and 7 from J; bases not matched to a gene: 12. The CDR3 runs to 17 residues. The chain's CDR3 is CAISERIGASGSNEQFF. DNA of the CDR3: TGTGCCATCAGTGAAAGGATCGGGGCTAGCGGGAGTAATGAGCAGTTCTTC.

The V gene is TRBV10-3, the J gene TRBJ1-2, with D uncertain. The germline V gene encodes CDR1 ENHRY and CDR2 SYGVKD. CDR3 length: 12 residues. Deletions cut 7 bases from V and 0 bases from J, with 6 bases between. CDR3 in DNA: TGTGCCATCATGCAGGCTAACTATGGCTACACCTTC. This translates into CAIMQANYGYTF.

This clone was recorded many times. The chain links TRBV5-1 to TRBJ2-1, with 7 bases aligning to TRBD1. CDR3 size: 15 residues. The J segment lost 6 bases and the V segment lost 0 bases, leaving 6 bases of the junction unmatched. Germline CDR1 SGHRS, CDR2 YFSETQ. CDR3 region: CASSLEGAHSNEQFF. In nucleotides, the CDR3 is TGCGCCAGCAGCTTGGAGGGGGCACACAGCAATGAGCAGTTCTTC.

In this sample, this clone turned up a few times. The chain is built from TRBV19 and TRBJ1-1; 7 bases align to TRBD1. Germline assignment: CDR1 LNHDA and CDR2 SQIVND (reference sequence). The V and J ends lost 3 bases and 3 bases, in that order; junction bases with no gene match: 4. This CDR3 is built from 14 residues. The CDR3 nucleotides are TGTGCCAGTAGTATCGCCGGGACAGACACTGAAGCTTTCTTT. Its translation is CASSIAGTDTEAFF.

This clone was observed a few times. The CDR3 sequence: CSVVDSISNTEAFF. CDR3 coding DNA: TGCAGCGTTGTGGACAGTATCTCTAACACTGAAGCTTTCTTT. V and J are TRBV29-1 and TRBJ1-1, with D perhaps TRBD1 (6 bases). Trimming took off 4 bases at V and 2 bases at J, with 14 bases between the two ends. This CDR3 is built from 14 residues. Germline-derived CDR1 and CDR2 are SQVTM and ANQGSEA.

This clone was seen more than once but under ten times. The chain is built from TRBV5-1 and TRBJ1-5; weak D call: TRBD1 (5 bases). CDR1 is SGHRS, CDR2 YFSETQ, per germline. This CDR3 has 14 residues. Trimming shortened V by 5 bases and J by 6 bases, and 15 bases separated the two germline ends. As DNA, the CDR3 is TGCGCCAGCAGTTCCGGGCAGGGAGGTCAGCCCCAGCATTTT. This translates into CASSSGQGGQPQHF.

The CDR3 protein is CASSPLAGEGMNEQFF. As DNA, the CDR3 is TGTGCCAGCAGCCCTCTAGCGGGGGAGGGAATGAATGAGCAGTTCTTC. This chain joins TRBV7-8 and TRBJ2-1, with 10 bases fitting TRBD2. From germline, CDR1 is SGHVS and CDR2 FQNEAQ. The V and J ends lost 5 bases and 7 bases, in that order; junction bases with no gene match: 11. This CDR3 spans 16 amino acids.

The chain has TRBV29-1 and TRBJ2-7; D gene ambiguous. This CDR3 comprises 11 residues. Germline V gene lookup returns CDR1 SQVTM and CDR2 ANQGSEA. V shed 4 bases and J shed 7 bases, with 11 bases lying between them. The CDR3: CSVVRGGEQYF. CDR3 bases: TGCAGCGTTGTCCGCGGTGGGGAGCAGTACTTC.

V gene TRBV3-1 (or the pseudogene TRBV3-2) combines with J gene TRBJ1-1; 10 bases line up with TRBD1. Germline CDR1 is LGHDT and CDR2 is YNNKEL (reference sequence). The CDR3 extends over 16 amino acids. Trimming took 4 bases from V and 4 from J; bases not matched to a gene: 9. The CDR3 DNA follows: TGTGCCAGCAGCCTACGGGACAGGGGTGGAGGCACTGAAGCTTTCTTT. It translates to CASSLRDRGGGTEAFF.

Written as DNA, the CDR3 is TGTGCCAGCAGCCGAATAGACAGTTCCTACAATGAGCAGTTCTTC. Translation gives CASSRIDSSYNEQFF. J is TRBJ2-1 and V is TRBV2; D is perhaps TRBD1 (5 bases). V was trimmed by 6 bases and J by 1 base, leaving 13 bases between them. Germline CDR1 reads SNHLY; CDR2 reads FYNNEI. The CDR3 loop spans 15 amino acids. Looking up the rest from reference TRBV2 and TRBJ2-1 gives the full variable domain: EPEVTQTPSHQVTQMGQEVILRCVPISNHLYFYWYRQILGQKVEFLVSFYNNEISEKSEIFDDQFSVERPDGSNFTLKIRSTKLEDSAMYFCASSRIDSSYNEQFFGPGTRLTVL.

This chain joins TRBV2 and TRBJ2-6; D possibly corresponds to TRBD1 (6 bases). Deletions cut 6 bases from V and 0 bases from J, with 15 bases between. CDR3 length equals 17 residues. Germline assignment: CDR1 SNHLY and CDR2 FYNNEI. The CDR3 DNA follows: TGTGCCAGCAGGGGGGCAGGGTCGAGCTCTGGGGCCAACGTCCTGACTTTC. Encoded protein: CASRGAGSSSGANVLTF.

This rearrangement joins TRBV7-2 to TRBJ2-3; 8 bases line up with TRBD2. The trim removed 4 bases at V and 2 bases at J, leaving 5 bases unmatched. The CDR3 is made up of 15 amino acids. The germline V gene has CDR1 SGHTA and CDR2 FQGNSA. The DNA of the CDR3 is TGTGCCAGCAGCTCGATAGCGGGATCCACAGATACGCAGTATTTT. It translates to CASSSIAGSTDTQYF.

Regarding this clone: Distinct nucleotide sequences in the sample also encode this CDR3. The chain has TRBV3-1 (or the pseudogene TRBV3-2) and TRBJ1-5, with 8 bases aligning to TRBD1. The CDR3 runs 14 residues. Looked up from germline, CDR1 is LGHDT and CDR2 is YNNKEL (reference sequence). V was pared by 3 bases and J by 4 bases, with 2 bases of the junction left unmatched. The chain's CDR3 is CASSHGTGNQPQHF. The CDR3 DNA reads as TGTGCCAGCAGCCATGGGACAGGTAATCAGCCCCAGCATTTT.